The present entry profiles one T cell receptor (beta chain) with its context. The data were obtained in a study of OX40 agonist ivuxolimab in advanced cancers. Some clones are missing from TCRdb's copy, which holds only in-frame ones; the method was immunoSEQ multiplex PCR. This table holds 15,000 to 20,000 clones, about 88% found once. The TCR originated in an adult with an advanced solid tumor such as melanoma, head and neck, liver or kidney cancer. The sequences come from CD4+ or CD8+ T cells sorted from blood, collected in a trial of the OX40 agonist ivuxolimab.

The CDR3 loop is CAAGEYEQYF. As DNA, the CDR3 is TGTGCCGCCGGGGAGTACGAGCAGTACTTC. The chain carries TRBV27 and TRBJ2-7, with a weak D call TRBD2 (5 bases). The length of the CDR3 is 10 residues. Germline V gene lookup returns CDR1 MNHEY and CDR2 SMNVEV (reference sequence). Trimming left V 11 bases short and J 4 bases short, with 9 bases between.